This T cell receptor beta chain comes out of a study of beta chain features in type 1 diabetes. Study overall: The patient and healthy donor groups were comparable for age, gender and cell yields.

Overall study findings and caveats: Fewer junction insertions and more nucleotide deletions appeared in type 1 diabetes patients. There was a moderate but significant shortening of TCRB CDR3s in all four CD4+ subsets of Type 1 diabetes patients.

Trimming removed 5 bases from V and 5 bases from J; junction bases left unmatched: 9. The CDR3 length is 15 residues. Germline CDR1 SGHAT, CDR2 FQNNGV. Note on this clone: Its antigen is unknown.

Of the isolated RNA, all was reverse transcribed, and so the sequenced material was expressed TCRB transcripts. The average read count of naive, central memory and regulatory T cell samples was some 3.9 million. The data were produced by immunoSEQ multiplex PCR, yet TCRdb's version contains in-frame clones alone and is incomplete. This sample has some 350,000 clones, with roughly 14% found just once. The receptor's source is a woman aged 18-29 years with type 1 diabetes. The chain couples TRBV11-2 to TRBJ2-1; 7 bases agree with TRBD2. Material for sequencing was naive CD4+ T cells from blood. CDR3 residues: CASSPFSSGNNEQFF. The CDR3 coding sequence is TGTGCCAGCAGCCCCTTCTCTAGCGGTAACAATGAGCAGTTCTTC. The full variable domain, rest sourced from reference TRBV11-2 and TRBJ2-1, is EAGVAQSPRYKIIEKRQSVAFWCNPISGHATLYWYQQILGQGPKLLIQFQNNGVVDDSQLPKDRFSAERLKGVDSTLKIQPAKLEDSAVYLCASSPFSSGNNEQFFGPGTRLTVL.